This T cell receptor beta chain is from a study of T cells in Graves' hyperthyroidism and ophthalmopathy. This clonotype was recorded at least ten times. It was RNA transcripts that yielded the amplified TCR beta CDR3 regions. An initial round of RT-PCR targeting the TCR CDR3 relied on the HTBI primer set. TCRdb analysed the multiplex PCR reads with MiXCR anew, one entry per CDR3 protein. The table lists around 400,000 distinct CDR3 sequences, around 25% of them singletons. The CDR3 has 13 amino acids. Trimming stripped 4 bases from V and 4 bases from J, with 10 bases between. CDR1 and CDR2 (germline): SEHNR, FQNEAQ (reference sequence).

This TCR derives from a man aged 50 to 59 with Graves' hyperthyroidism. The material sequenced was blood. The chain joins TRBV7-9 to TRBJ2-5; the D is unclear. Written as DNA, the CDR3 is TGTGCCAGCAGCTCCCATGGGTCAGAGACCCAGTACTTC. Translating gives CASSSHGSETQYF.